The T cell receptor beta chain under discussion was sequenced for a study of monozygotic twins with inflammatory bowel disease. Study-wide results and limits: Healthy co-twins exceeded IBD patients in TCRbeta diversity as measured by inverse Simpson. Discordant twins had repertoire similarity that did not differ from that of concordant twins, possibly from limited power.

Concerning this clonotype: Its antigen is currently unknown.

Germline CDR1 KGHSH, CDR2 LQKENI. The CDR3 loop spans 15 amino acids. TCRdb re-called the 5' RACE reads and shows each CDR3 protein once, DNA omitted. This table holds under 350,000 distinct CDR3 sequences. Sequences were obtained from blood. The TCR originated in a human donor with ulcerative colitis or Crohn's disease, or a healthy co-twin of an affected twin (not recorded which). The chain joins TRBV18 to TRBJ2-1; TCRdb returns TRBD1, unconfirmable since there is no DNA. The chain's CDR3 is CASSLLGQGLTEQFF.